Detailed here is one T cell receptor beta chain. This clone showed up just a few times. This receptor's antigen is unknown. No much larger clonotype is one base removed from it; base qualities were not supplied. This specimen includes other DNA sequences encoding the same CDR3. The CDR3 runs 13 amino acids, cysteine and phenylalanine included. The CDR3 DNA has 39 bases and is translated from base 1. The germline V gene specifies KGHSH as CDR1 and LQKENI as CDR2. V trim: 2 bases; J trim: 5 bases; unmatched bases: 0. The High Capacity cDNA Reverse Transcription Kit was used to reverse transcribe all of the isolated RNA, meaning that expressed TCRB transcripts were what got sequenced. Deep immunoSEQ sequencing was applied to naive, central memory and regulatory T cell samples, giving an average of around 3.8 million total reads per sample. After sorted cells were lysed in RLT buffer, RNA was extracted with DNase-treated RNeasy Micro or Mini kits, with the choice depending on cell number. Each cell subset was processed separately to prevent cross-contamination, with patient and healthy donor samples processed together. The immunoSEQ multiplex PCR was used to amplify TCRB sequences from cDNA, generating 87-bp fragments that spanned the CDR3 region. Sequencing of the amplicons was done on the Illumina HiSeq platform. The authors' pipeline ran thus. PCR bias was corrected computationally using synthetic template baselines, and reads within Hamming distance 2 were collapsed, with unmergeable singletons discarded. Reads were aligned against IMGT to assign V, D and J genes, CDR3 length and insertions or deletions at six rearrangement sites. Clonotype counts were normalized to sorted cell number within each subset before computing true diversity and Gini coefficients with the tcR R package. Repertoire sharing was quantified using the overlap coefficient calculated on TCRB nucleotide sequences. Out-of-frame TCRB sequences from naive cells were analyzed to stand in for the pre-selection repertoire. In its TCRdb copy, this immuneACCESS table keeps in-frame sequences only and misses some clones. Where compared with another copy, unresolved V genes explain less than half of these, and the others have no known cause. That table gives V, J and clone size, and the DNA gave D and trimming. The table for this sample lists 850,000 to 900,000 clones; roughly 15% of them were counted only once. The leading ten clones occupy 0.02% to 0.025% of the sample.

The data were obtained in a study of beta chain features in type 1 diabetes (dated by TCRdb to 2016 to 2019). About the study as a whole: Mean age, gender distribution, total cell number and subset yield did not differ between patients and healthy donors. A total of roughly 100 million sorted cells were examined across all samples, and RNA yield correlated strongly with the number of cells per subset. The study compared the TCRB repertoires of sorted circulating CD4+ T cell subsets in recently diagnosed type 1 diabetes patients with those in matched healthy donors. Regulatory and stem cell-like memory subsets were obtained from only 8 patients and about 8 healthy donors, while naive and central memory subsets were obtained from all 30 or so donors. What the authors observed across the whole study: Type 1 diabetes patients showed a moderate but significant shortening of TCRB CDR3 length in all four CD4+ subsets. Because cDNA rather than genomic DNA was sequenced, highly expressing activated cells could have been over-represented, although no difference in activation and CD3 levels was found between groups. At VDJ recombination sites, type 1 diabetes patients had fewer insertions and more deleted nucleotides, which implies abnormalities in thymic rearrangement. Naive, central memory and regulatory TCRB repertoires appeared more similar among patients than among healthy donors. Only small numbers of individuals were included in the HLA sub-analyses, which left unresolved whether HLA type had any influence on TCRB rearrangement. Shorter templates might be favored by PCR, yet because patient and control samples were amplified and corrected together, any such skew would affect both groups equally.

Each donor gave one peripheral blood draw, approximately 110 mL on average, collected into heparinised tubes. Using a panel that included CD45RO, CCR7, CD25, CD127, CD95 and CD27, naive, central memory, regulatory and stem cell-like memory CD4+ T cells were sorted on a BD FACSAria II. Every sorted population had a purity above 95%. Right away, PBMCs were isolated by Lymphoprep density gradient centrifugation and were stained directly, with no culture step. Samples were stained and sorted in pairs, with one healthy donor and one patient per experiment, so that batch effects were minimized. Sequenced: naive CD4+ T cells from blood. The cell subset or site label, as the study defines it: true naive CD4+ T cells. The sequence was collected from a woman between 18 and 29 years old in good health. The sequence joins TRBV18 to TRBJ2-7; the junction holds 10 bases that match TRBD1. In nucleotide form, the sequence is TGTGCCAGCTCACCAGGGACAGGGGACGAGCAGTACTTC. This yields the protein CASSPGTGDEQYF.